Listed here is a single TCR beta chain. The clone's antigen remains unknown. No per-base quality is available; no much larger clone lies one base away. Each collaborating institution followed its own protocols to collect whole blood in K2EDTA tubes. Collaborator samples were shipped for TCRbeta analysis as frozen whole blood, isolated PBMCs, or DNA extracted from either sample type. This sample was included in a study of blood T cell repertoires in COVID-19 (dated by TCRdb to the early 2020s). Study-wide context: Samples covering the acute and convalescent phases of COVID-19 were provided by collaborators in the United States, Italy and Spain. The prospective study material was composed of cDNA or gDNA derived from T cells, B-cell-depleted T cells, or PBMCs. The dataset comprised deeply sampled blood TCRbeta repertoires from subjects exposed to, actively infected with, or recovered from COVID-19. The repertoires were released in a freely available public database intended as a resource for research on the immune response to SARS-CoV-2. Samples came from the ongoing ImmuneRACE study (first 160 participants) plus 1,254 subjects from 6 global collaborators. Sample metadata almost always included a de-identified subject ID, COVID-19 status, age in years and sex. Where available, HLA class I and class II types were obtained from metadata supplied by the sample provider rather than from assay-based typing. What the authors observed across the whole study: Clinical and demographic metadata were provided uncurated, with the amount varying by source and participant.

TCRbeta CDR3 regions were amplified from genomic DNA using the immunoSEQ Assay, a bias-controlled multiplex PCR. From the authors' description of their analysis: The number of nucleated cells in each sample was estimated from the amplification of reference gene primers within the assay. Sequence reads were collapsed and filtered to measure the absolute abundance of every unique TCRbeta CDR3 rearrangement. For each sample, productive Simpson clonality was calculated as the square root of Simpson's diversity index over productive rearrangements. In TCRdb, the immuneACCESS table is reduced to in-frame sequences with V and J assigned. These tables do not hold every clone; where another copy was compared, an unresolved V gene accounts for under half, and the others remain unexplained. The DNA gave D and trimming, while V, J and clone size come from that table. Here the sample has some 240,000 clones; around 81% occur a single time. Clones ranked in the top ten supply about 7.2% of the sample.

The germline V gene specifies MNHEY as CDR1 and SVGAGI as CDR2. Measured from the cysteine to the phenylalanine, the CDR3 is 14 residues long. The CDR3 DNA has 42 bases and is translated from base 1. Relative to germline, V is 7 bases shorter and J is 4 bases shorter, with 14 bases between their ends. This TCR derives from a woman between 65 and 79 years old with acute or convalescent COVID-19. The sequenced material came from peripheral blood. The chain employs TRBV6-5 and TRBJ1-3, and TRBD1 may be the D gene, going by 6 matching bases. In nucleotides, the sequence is TGTGCCAGCAAACCCGGAACAGGGGGAAACACCATATATTTT. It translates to CASKPGTGGNTIYF.